This TCR beta chain is drawn from a study of T-cell memory formation after mild COVID-19. MiXCR, run by TCRdb on the 5' RACE reads, gives a single entry per CDR3 protein. The sample has approximately 300,000 distinct CDR3 sequences, approximately 15% seen once; the top ten hold approximately 23%. On this clonotype itself: The antigen remains undetermined.

CDR3 length: 13 amino acids. Trimming took 6 bases from V and 4 from J, leaving 13 bases between them. Germline V gene lookup returns CDR1 MNHEY and CDR2 SVGAGI. Study-level results: The CD4+ clones that contracted clustered mainly within CM and EM, and the CD8+ clones concentrated in EMRA.

This chain uses TRBV6-5 with TRBJ2-7; D remains unclear. Material: PBMCs or a T cell subset sorted from them (not recorded which). This clonotype originated in a man between 18 and 35 years old who had mild COVID-19 (a few samples of this study predate the infection). Cell type and time point are not known. The CDR3 bases are TGTGCCAGCAGCCCCGCCCAGTCGTACGAGCAGTACGTC. This codes for CASSPAQSYEQYV.